This T cell receptor beta chain stems from a study of T cells in Graves' hyperthyroidism and ophthalmopathy (dated by TCRdb to about 2019). Context from the whole study: Peripheral blood samples were taken at the time of initial diagnosis, prior to any treatment. To identify TCR V-J signatures that set the groups apart, the researchers used a discovery cohort of 100 patients, made up of 40 to 45 with Graves' ophthalmopathy and about 55 with stable Graves' hyperthyroidism. Whether ophthalmopathy could be predicted prospectively was tested in an independent validation cohort made up of 18 hyperthyroidism patients plus 17 patients who later progressed to ophthalmopathy. The 90 to 100 discovery patients were randomly divided into training and test sets at a 7:3 ratio. In addition, the study compared T-cell repertoires in thyroid tissue and in blood from five to seven Graves' hyperthyroidism patients. Once sampling was done, hyperthyroidism patients were given methimazole at a starting dose of 30 mg daily, whereas ophthalmopathy patients were given high-dose intravenous methylprednisolone. The paper reports TCR Vbeta CDR3 sequencing of over 130 peripheral blood samples: approximately 43 ophthalmopathy, about 75 hyperthyroidism and around 17 progressor patients.

The full study reports these points: In validation, progression to ophthalmopathy was predicted by the model with roughly 71% sensitivity and around 75% specificity, a median of roughly six months before onset. Most expanded thyroid clonotypes (frequency above 0.001) were also found in blood, which suggests that blood repertoires may mirror thyroid immune responses. No statistical method was used to set the sample size in advance, and investigators knew the group allocation. In cross-validation, a model built on a 13 V-J signature told ophthalmopathy apart from stable hyperthyroidism with 85% to 90% sensitivity and 81% to 82% specificity, and in testing the same model reached 80%/75%.

The CDR3 runs 14 amino acids, cysteine and phenylalanine included. CDR3 DNA is the only sequence kept; it has 42 bases, read in frame from the first base. For CDR1 and CDR2, the germline V gene lists MDHEN and SYDVKM. Amplification of TCR beta CDR3 regions was carried out from RNA transcripts. The first round of RT-PCR for the TCR CDR3 was performed with the HTBI primer set and the Qiagen OneStep RT-PCR kit. The libraries were constructed in a second round of multiplex PCR and then size-selected and purified. The libraries were sequenced on an Illumina HiSeq2000 using paired-end 100 bp reads. The authors processed their data as follows. SOAPnuke was used to process the raw data, throwing out any read that contained adapters or uncalled bases, had a mean Phred below 15, or lacked an exact constant-primer or identifier match. COPE v1.2.5 was used to merge high-quality paired reads, and clonotypes were defined as unique nucleotide sequences. MiTCR v1.1 was used to align the clonotypes against IMGT TRBV, TRBD and TRBJ reference segments. Only V-J combinations with frequency above 0.0001, covering 98% to 99.2% of repertoires, were analysed. A TCS score was defined as the ratio of F50 (clonal expansion) to E x V (chaos), with BLOSUM62-based TCRdist applied between CDR3 peptides within each V-J. Welch's t-statistics and random forest reduced roughly 530 V-J features to about 12, which were used in a naive Bayes classifier (R e1071). The public reads were run again by TCRdb, first through fastp at Q25 and then through MiXCR, and only productive beta chains were kept. Under each unique CDR3 protein, matching rows form one entry showing the most common genes and DNA. These V and J calls originate from TCRdb's pipeline instead of the authors' own analysis. The sample table records about 300,000 distinct CDR3 sequences; 16% of these occur just once. Jointly, the top ten make up around a third of the sample.

Concerning this clonotype: Its antigen target is currently unknown. Sequence at one end of the junction differs from germline and may be a read error.

Stable Graves' hyperthyroidism was defined as no progression to ophthalmopathy during 18 months of follow-up. Hyperthyroidism patients were newly diagnosed, with disease duration under 2 months, and aged 18 to 65 years. Any patient with an uncontrolled infection, another autoimmune disease, pregnancy or lactation was excluded. Diagnoses were based on clinical symptoms, serum thyroxine and TRAb, thyroid ultrasound and orbital computed tomography. PBMCs were isolated from 7.5 to 10 ml of fresh peripheral blood by Ficoll-Paque density gradient centrifugation. Total RNA was extracted using Trizol reagent, and RNA quality was assessed on an Agilent 2100 Bioanalyzer.

The receptor comes from a man aged 30 to 39 with Graves' hyperthyroidism. Input material: blood. This receptor chain uses TRBV28 and TRBJ1-1; a weak D assignment points to TRBD1 (6 bases agree). The CDR3 region: CASISGTGDTEASF. Here is the DNA: TGTGCCAGCATTTCGGGTACGGGGGACACTGAAGCTTCCTTT.